Presented here are 9 T cell receptor beta chains from one specimen sequenced in a study of blood T cell repertoires in COVID-19. TCRdb's table, derived via immunoSEQ multiplex PCR, lists solely in-frame clones and lacks some. Of roughly 80,000 clones in the sample, 90% are singletons; the top ten hold approximately 16%. The sample was peripheral blood. These receptors were taken from a woman older than 75 with active or convalescent COVID-19.

The chain links TRBV10-3 to TRBJ1-4; the D gene is possibly TRBD1 (6 bases). Germline-derived CDR1 and CDR2 are ENHRY and SYGVKD. Trimming took off 3 bases at V and 3 bases at J, with 17 bases between the two ends. The length of the CDR3 is 17 residues. DNA for the CDR3: TGTGCCATCAGTGAATCGGAAAGAACAGGGCCTAATGAAAAACTGTTTTTT. It yields the protein CAISESERTGPNEKLFF.

The chain links TRBV28 to TRBJ1-3; perhaps TRBD1 as D (5 bases). The germline V and J ends were trimmed by 6 bases and 4 bases, with 16 bases remaining between them. The CDR3 spans 15 residues. Germline loops: CDR1 MDHEN, CDR2 SYDVKM. Here the CDR3 reads CASSPPDMNGNTIYF. DNA for the CDR3: TGTGCCAGCAGCCCTCCGGACATGAACGGAAACACCATATATTTT. The whole variable domain, filled in from reference TRBV28 and TRBJ1-3, reads DVKVTQSSRYLVKRTGEKVFLECVQDMDHENMFWYRQDPGLGLRLIYFSYDVKMKEKGDIPEGYSVSREKKERFSLILESASTNQTSMYLCASSPPDMNGNTIYFGEGSWLTVV.

This rearrangement joins TRBV28 to TRBJ2-5; tentative D call: TRBD1 (6 bases). The CDR3 sequence is 13 residues long. Trimming shortened V by 3 bases and J by 9 bases, and 14 bases separated the two germline ends. The germline V gene encodes CDR1 MDHEN and CDR2 SYDVKM. This CDR3 is CASSLEQGLAQYF. CDR3 bases: TGTGCCAGCAGTTTGGAACAGGGTCTGGCCCAGTACTTC.

This clone turned up a few times. The genes are TRBV29-1 and TRBJ2-7; 8 bases line up with TRBD1. This CDR3 has 13 amino acids. With 5 bases clipped from V and 7 bases from J, the junction kept 10 bases outside the gene matches. The germline V gene encodes CDR1 SQVTM and CDR2 ANQGSEA. This CDR3 reads CSVWQGAMGEQYF. The CDR3 nucleotides are TGCAGCGTTTGGCAGGGGGCTATGGGTGAGCAGTACTTC.

J is TRBJ2-7 and V is TRBV10-2; 7 bases align to TRBD1. Trimming at V came to 7 bases and at J to 0 bases, leaving 6 bases not matched to a gene. The V gene's germline CDR1 is WSHSY and CDR2 SAAADI. The CDR3 has 14 residues. The CDR3: CASIAGGSSYEQYF. The CDR3 region has the DNA TGCGCCAGCATCGCAGGGGGAAGCTCCTACGAGCAGTACTTC.

CDR3 in DNA: TGTGCCAGCAGCCCAACAGGGGGAGGGGAGACCCAGTACTTC. Translation gives CASSPTGGGETQYF. J is TRBJ2-5 and V is TRBV7-2, with D perhaps matching TRBD1 (8 bases). CDR1 is SGHTA and CDR2 is FQGNSA in the germline V gene. The CDR3 runs 14 residues. Deletions cut 5 bases from V and 5 bases from J, with 15 bases between.

The chain carries TRBV28 and TRBJ2-5, with D tentatively TRBD1 (6 bases). Trimming left V 3 bases short and J 7 bases short, with 21 bases between. CDR3 length: 16 amino acids. CDR1 is MDHEN, CDR2 SYDVKM, per germline. In DNA form, the CDR3 reads TGTGCCAGCAGTTTTCCGCCCGCGACAGGACTCCCGACCCAGTACTTC. This sequence encodes CASSFPPATGLPTQYF.

The J gene is TRBJ1-3, the V gene TRBV5-5; D remains unclear. This CDR3 spans 15 amino acids. Trimming took off 3 bases at V and 0 bases at J, with 10 bases between the two ends. Germline loops: CDR1 SGHKS, CDR2 YYEKEE (reference sequence). The CDR3: CASSSHSRSGNTIYF. CDR3 nucleotides: TGTGCCAGCAGCTCGCACTCCCGCTCTGGAAACACCATATATTTT.

This chain links TRBV19 with TRBJ1-3; no reliable D call. The CDR3 is 15 residues long. CDR1 and CDR2 (germline): LNHDA, SQIVND (reference sequence). Trimming took off 3 bases at V and 0 bases at J, with 9 bases between the two ends. The CDR3 protein is CASSIRTVSGNTIYF. CDR3 in DNA: TGTGCCAGTAGTATTAGAACAGTCTCTGGAAACACCATATATTTT.